Shown below are 28 T cell receptor beta chains from a single sample sequenced in a study of T-cell memory formation after mild COVID-19. TCRdb called the 5' RACE reads again in MiXCR, with one record for every CDR3 protein. Here the sample spans about 44,000 distinct CDR3 sequences, about 6.3% being singletons. Sequencing input: PBMCs or a T cell subset sorted from them (not recorded which). These receptors all stem from an adult who had mild COVID-19 (a few samples of this study predate the infection). Cell type and time point are not known.

This clonotype showed up many times. This chain connects TRBV23-1 to TRBJ2-7, with D possibly matching TRBD1 (5 bases). TRBV23-1 is treated as an ORF (open reading frame) with a function not yet certain. The CDR3 covers 14 residues. V shed 0 bases and J shed 3 bases, with 9 bases lying between them. This CDR3 is CASSQSSQGYEQYF. Here the CDR3 DNA reads TGCGCCAGCAGTCAATCGTCCCAGGGCTACGAGCAGTACTTC.

This clonotype was seen at least ten times. The chain recombines TRBV12-5 with TRBJ2-1; 8 bases map to TRBD2. In germline, CDR1 is LGHNT, CDR2 FRNRAP. CDR3 size: 17 residues. J was trimmed by 7 bases and V by 0 bases; bases with no gene match: 11. CDR3 coding DNA: TGTGCTAGTGGTTTGGTACGAGGCAGCGGGAGTAAAAATGAGCAGTTCTTC. This encodes CASGLVRGSGSKNEQFF.

This clonotype was counted a few times. The chain joins TRBV25-1 to TRBJ1-6; no firm D call. This CDR3 region has 13 residues. Germline V gives CDR1 MGHDK, CDR2 SYGVNS. Trimming removed 4 bases at V and 9 bases at J, with 10 bases between. CDR3 amino acids: CASSGGVRSPLHF. The CDR3 coding sequence is TGTGCCAGCAGTGGGGGTGTCCGTTCACCCCTCCACTTT.

Ten or more counts support this clonotype. The chain couples TRBV5-1 to TRBJ1-1; D not resolved. This CDR3 is built from 14 residues. CDR1 is SGHRS, CDR2 YFSETQ, per germline. Trimming took off 8 bases at V and 1 base at J, with 15 bases between the two ends. The CDR3 here is CASRATAGNTEAFF. For the CDR3, the DNA is TGCGCCAGTCGGGCGACCGCTGGGAACACTGAAGCTTTCTTT.

This clonotype came up many times. The rearrangement joins TRBV24-1 to TRBJ1-4, with no clear D. The CDR3 has 15 amino acids. Trimming removed 4 bases from V and 6 bases from J, with 14 bases in between. Germline lookup yields CDR1 KGHDR and CDR2 SFDVKD. The CDR3 is CATSERPPRDEKLFF. CDR3 nucleotides: TGTGCCACCAGTGAGAGGCCACCCCGGGATGAAAAACTGTTTTTT.

This clonotype was seen only a few times. The rearrangement uses TRBV29-1 and TRBJ1-4, with 11 positions matching TRBD1. The J segment lost 8 bases and the V segment lost 4 bases, leaving 6 bases of the junction unmatched. CDR3 length: 14 amino acids. Looked up from germline, CDR1 is SQVTM and CDR2 is ANQGSEA. The CDR3 spells CSVASGTGGEKLFF. Here the CDR3 DNA reads TGCAGCGTTGCTTCCGGGACAGGGGGGGAAAAACTGTTTTTT.

The V gene is TRBV19, the J gene TRBJ2-3, with 7 bases that match TRBD1. The germline V gene has CDR1 LNHDA and CDR2 SQIVND (reference sequence). Unmatched junction bases numbered 4, after V lost 10 bases and J lost 0 bases. This CDR3 has 13 amino acids. CDR3 region: CATRQGSTDTQYF. The CDR3 nucleotides read TGTGCCACGAGACAGGGTAGCACAGATACGCAGTATTTT.

The V call is TRBV30, the J call TRBJ2-7; 7 nucleotides align to TRBD1. The CDR3 contains 11 residues. V lost 5 bases and J lost 2; bases outside the gene matches: 0. CDR1 GTSNPN and CDR2 SVGIG come from the germline V gene (reference sequence). In DNA, the CDR3 is TGTGCCTGGGGACAGGCCTACGAGCAGTACTTC. This translates into CAWGQAYEQYF.

V gene TRBV6-2 or TRBV6-3 combines with J gene TRBJ1-1, with no clear D. Germline CDR1 MNHEY, CDR2 SVGEGT. V was shortened by 0 bases and J by 4 bases, with 9 bases between the two germline ends. The CDR3 sequence is 14 residues long. The CDR3 nucleotides read TGTGCCAGCAGTTACTCGCAGGTTAGCACTGAAGCTTTCTTT. This codes for CASSYSQVSTEAFF.

Only a few counts were recorded for this clonotype. The chain has TRBV20-1 and TRBJ2-3; 8 bases match TRBD2. CDR1 is DFQATT, CDR2 SNEGSKA, per germline (reference sequence). There are 14 residues in the CDR3. CDR3 region: CRASGGRSPDTQYF. CDR3 coding DNA: TGCAGGGCCTCGGGGGGGCGATCGCCAGATACGCAGTATTTT.

This clonotype was recorded a few times. V usage is TRBV5-6 and J usage is TRBJ1-5; a weak D match, TRBD1 (5 bases). The CDR3 runs to 15 residues. Germline V gene sequence: CDR1 SGHDT, CDR2 YYEEEE. The germline V and J ends were trimmed by 1 base and 0 bases, with 8 bases remaining between them. The CDR3 is CASSLRGSSNQPQHF. The CDR3 nucleotides read TGTGCCAGCAGCTTGAGGGGATCTAGCAATCAGCCCCAGCATTTT. Full variable domain (outside the CDR3, taken from reference TRBV5-6 and TRBJ1-5): DAGVTQSPTHLIKTRGQQVTLRCSPKSGHDTVSWYQQALGQGPQFIFQYYEEEERQRGNFPDRFSGHQFPNYSSELNVNALLLGDSALYLCASSLRGSSNQPQHFGDGTRLSIL.

This clonotype showed up just a few times. V is TRBV20-1 and J is TRBJ1-5; D possibly corresponds to TRBD1 (5 bases). Trimming took off 3 bases at V and 5 bases at J, with 17 bases between the two ends. Germline V CDR1 and CDR2: DFQATT, SNEGSKA (reference sequence). This CDR3 is built from 15 residues. As DNA, the CDR3 is TGCAGTGCTAGCGCAAGGGGCAGGGAGGATCAGCCCCAGCATTTT. Its protein is CSASARGREDQPQHF.

This clonotype appeared many times. The CDR3 region has the DNA TGCGCCAGCAGCCCCCCCTGGGGCGACGGACACGGGGAGACCCAGTACTTC. Encoded protein: CASSPPWGDGHGETQYF. The V and J genes are TRBV4-1 and TRBJ2-5; D may be TRBD1 (5 bases). In germline, CDR1 is MGHRA, CDR2 YSYEKL. The CDR3 is 17 residues long. V was cut by 4 bases and J by 5 bases, with 23 bases left in between.

The rearrangement links TRBV6-5 to TRBJ1-2; TRBD1 matches at 9 bases. Trimming at V came to 2 bases and at J to 4 bases, leaving 11 bases not matched to a gene. Germline V gene data show CDR1 as MNHEY and CDR2 as SVGAGI. CDR3 length: 17 amino acids. In DNA, the CDR3 is TGTGCCAGCAGTTACGCTACTCCGGGACAGGGTCTCTATGGCTACACCTTC. Translated, it gives CASSYATPGQGLYGYTF.

This clonotype has ten or more counts. This chain joins TRBV4-3 and TRBJ2-3; possible D gene TRBD2, 5 bases. This CDR3 has 17 residues. Germline CDR1 is LGHNA and CDR2 is YSLEER. Trimming removed 3 bases from V and 0 bases from J, with 16 bases in between. The CDR3 bases are TGCGCCAGCAGCCAGGCGCGAGGGCGGGCTAGCACAGATACGCAGTATTTT. Protein product: CASSQARGRASTDTQYF.

This clonotype was detected many times. V and J are TRBV3-1 and TRBJ2-1; TRBD1 matches 8 bases. V lost 1 base, J lost 7 bases, and 3 bases stayed unmatched. The CDR3 spans 14 residues. The germline V gene encodes CDR1 LGHDT and CDR2 YNNKEL (reference sequence). Here the CDR3 DNA reads TGTGCCAGCAGCCAAGCCCAGGGGGCGAATGAGCAGTTCTTC. This translates into CASSQAQGANEQFF.

This clonotype was counted ten times or more. This rearrangement joins TRBV4-2 to TRBJ1-2; possible D gene TRBD1, 5 bases. CDR1 is LGHNA, CDR2 YNFKEQ, per germline. This CDR3 spans 15 amino acids. Deletions cut 0 bases from V and 2 bases from J, with 10 bases between. The CDR3 spells CASSQDRTPNYGYTF. The CDR3 region has the DNA TGTGCCAGCAGCCAAGATCGGACACCCAACTATGGCTACACCTTC.

The sample holds many counts of this clonotype. This CDR3 is CASSPGYYNEQFF. CDR3 in DNA: TGTGCCAGCAGCCCTGGTTATTACAATGAGCAGTTCTTC. V gene TRBV14 combines with J gene TRBJ2-1, with D unresolved. The germline V gene encodes CDR1 SGHDN and CDR2 FVKESK. The CDR3 has 13 amino acids. The ends were cut back, 4 bases at V and 4 bases at J, with 8 bases in the middle.

In this sample, this clonotype turned up a few times. The chain links TRBV12-3 or TRBV12-4 to TRBJ2-5; no reliable D call. The ends were cut back, 2 bases at V and 1 base at J, with 8 bases in the middle. The CDR3 sequence is 14 residues long. CDR3 nucleotide sequence: TGTGCCAGCAGTTTAATGGTGCTCCAAGAGACCCAGTACTTC. It yields the protein CASSLMVLQETQYF.

This clonotype appeared a few times. The chain couples TRBV18 to TRBJ1-2; the D gene is possibly TRBD1 (5 bases). CDR3 length: 16 amino acids. V was trimmed by 7 bases and J by 8 bases, leaving 26 bases between them. Germline lookup yields CDR1 KGHSH and CDR2 LQKENI. The CDR3 loop is CASFTAGTPRGDGYTF. CDR3 coding DNA: TGTGCCAGCTTCACGGCCGGGACCCCTCGTGGGGACGGCTACACCTTC.

This clonotype came up many times. The rearrangement joins TRBV12-3 or TRBV12-4 to TRBJ1-5, with 9 bases aligning to TRBD1. The CDR3 runs 16 residues. Trimming removed 6 bases from V and 3 bases from J; junction bases left unmatched: 9. CDR3 protein: CASSPQGATHNQPQHF. The CDR3, as DNA: TGTGCCAGCAGCCCACAGGGGGCAACCCACAATCAGCCCCAGCATTTT.

V usage is TRBV14 and J usage is TRBJ1-1, with a possible D match to TRBD1 (6 bases). The CDR3 extends over 15 amino acids. CDR1 is SGHDN, CDR2 FVKESK, per germline. V gave up 4 bases and J gave up 5 bases, with 17 bases separating them. CDR3 coding DNA: TGTGCCAGCAGCCTCTCATTTGGGACAATAACTGAAGCTTTCTTT. This translates into CASSLSFGTITEAFF.

This clonotype was observed many times. The chain carries TRBV4-1 and TRBJ2-3, with D unresolved. CDR3 length: 12 amino acids. V shed 0 bases and J shed 3 bases, with 1 base lying between them. The germline V gene has CDR1 MGHRA and CDR2 YSYEKL. CDR3 sequence reads: CASSQDTDTQYF. For the CDR3, the DNA is TGCGCCAGCAGCCAAGATACAGATACGCAGTATTTT.

This clonotype appeared many times. The chain employs TRBV11-2 and TRBJ2-1; D gene unclear. Germline lookup yields CDR1 SGHAT and CDR2 FQNNGV. CDR3 length: 13 residues. V was shortened by 3 bases and J by 10 bases, with 13 bases between the two germline ends. The chain's CDR3 is CASSFDHIGEQFF. The CDR3 region has the DNA TGTGCCAGCAGCTTTGACCACATCGGGGAGCAGTTCTTC.

This clonotype was counted at least ten times. The V gene is TRBV4-1, the J gene TRBJ1-6, with D maybe TRBD1 (5 bases). CDR3 size: 15 residues. V lost 1 base to trimming and J lost 8 bases, with 12 bases between them. Germline V gene lookup returns CDR1 MGHRA and CDR2 YSYEKL. The chain's CDR3 is CASSQVTGVHSPLHF. In DNA form, the CDR3 reads TGCGCCAGCAGCCAAGTTACAGGTGTCCATTCACCCCTCCACTTT.

This chain joins TRBV6-1 and TRBJ2-5; D may be TRBD2 (6 bases). The CDR3 has 10 residues. Trimming cost V 8 bases and J 5 bases, with 6 bases left between them. Germline assignment: CDR1 MNHNS and CDR2 SASEGT. CDR3 loop: CASRGETQYF. For the CDR3, the DNA is TGTGCCAGCCGGGGGGAGACCCAGTACTTC.

The rearrangement joins TRBV18 to TRBJ1-1; no firm D call. The germline CDR1 and CDR2 sequences are KGHSH and LQKENI. The length of the CDR3 is 14 residues. V dropped 4 bases and J dropped 6 bases, with 15 bases sitting between them. CDR3 sequence: CASSLRPSEAEAFF. DNA of the CDR3: TGTGCCAGCTCACTCCGCCCCTCGGAAGCTGAAGCTTTCTTT.

This clonotype was observed many times. V gene TRBV20-1 combines with J gene TRBJ1-1; no reliable D call. Germline CDR1 DFQATT, CDR2 SNEGSKA (reference sequence). CDR3 length: 12 residues. Trimming removed 0 bases at V and 6 bases at J, with 8 bases between. The CDR3 bases are TGCAGTGCTAGAGAACATAGGGCTGAAGCTTTCTTT. This gives the protein CSAREHRAEAFF.